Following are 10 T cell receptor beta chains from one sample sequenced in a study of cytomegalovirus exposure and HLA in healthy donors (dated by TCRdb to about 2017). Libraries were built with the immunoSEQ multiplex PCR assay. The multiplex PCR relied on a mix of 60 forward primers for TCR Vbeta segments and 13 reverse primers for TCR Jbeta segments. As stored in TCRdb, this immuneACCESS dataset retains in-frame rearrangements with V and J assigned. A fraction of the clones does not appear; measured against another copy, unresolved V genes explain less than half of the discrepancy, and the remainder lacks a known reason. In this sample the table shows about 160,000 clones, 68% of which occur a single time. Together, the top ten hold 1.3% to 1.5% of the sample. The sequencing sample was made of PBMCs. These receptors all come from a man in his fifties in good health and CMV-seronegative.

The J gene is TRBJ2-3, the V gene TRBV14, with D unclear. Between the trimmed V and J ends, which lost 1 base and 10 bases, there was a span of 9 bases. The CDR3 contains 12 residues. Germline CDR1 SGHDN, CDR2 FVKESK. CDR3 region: CASSQGPRAQYF. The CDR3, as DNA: TGTGCCAGCAGCCAAGGTCCTAGAGCGCAGTATTTT.

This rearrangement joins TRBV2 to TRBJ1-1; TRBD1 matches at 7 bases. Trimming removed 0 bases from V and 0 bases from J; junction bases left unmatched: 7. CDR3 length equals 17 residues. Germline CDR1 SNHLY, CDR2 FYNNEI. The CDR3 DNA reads TGTGCCAGCAGTGAAGCGCTAACAGGGGATTTGAACACTGAAGCTTTCTTT. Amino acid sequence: CASSEALTGDLNTEAFF.

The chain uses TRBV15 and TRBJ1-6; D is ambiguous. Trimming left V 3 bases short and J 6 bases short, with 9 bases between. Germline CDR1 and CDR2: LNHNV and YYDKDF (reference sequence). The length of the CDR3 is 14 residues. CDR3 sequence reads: CATSSGQFNSPLHF. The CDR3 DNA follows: TGTGCCACCAGCAGTGGGCAGTTTAATTCACCCCTCCACTTT. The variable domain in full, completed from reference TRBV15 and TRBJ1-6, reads DAMVIQNPRYQVTQFGKPVTLSCSQTLNHNVMYWYQQKSSQAPKLLFHYYDKDFNNEADTPDNFQSRRPNTSFCFLDIRSPGLGDTAMYLCATSSGQFNSPLHFGNGTRLTVT.

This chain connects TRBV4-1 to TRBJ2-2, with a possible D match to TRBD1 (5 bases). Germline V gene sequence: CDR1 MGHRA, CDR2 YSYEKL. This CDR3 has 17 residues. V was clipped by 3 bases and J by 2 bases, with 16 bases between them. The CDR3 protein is CASSHWAGPINTGELFF. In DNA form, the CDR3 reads TGCGCCAGCAGCCATTGGGCAGGGCCTATAAACACCGGGGAGCTGTTTTTT.

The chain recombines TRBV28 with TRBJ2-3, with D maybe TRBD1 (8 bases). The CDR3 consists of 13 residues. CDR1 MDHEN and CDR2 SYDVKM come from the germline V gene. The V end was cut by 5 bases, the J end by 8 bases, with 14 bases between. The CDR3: CASSTGGGGTQYF. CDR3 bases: TGTGCCAGCAGTACAGGGGGAGGGGGTACGCAGTATTTT.

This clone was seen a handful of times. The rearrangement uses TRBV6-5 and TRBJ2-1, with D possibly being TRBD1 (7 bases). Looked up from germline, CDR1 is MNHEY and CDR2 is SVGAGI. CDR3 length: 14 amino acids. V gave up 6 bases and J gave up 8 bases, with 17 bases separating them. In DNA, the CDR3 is TGTGCCAGCAGGCGACAGGGAGGCGTGGATGAGCAGTTCTTC. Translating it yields CASRRQGGVDEQFF.

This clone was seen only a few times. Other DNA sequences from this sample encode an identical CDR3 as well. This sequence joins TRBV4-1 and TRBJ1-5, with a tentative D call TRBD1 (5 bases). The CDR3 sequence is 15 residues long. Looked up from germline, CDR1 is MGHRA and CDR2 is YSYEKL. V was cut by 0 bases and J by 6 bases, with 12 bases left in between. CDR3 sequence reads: CASSQDPRGSQPQHF. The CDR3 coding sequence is TGCGCCAGCAGCCAAGATCCACGGGGGTCTCAGCCCCAGCATTTT.

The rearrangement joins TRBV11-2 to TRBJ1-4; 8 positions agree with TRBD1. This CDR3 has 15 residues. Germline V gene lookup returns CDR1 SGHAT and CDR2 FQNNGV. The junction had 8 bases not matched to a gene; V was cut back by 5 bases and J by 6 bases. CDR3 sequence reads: CASSATGRGHEKLFF. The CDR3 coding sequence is TGTGCCAGCAGCGCCACCGGCAGGGGGCATGAAAAACTGTTTTTT.

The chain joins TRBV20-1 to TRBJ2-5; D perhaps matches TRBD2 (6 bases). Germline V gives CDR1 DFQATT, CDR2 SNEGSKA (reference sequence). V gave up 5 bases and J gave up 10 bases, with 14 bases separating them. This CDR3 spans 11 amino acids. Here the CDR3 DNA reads TGCAGTGCTCCGTTCACCGGGAGCCAGTACTTC. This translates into CSAPFTGSQYF.

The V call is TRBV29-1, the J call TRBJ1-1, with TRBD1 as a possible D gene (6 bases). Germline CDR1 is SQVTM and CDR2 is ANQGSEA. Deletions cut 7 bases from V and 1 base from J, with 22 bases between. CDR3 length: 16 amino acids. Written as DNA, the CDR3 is TGCAGCGCCCAAAAGGGGGTCGTGGCCCCGAACACTGAAGCTTTCTTT. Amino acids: CSAQKGVVAPNTEAFF. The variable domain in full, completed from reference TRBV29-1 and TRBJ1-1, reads SAVISQKPSRDICQRGTSLTIQCQVDSQVTMMFWYRQQPGQSLTLIATANQGSEATYESGFVIDKFPISRPNLTFSTLTVSNMSPEDSSIYLCSAQKGVVAPNTEAFFGQGTRLTVV.